The source of this T cell receptor (beta chain) is a study of cytomegalovirus exposure and HLA in healthy donors. The PCR made use of 60 Vbeta and 13 Jbeta primers. In the authors' methods: In a later analysis, the count reached 76 million or so unique TCR beta chains, with 9 million to 11 million shared. Only in-frame clones appear in the TCRdb table, and some are missing; sequencing was by immunoSEQ multiplex PCR. That table is the source of V, J and clone size, and D and trimming were worked out from the DNA. Seen here are approximately 160,000 clones, approximately 84% observed once, and the top ten hold roughly 6.4%. The TCR comes from a woman aged 40 to 50 in good health and CMV-seropositive. Specimen: PBMCs.

This chain's CDR3 is CASSELYEQYF. DNA for the CDR3: TGTGCCAGCAGTGAACTCTACGAGCAGTACTTC. The genes are TRBV7-9 and TRBJ2-7; no reliable D call. Germline CDR1 is SEHNR and CDR2 is FQNEAQ (reference sequence). The CDR3 consists of 11 residues. Trimming removed 6 bases from V and 3 bases from J, with 6 bases in between.